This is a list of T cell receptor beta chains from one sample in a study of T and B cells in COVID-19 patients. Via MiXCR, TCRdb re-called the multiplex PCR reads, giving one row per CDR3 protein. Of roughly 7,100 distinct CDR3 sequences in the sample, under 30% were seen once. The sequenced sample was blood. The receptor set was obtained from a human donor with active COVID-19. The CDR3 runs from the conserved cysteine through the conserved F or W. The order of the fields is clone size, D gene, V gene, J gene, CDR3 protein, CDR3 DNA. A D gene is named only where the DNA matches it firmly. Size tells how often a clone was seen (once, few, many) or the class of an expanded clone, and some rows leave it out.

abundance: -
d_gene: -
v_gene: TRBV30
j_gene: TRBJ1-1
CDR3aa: CAWSDFVGAEAFF
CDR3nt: TGTGCCTGGAGTGATTTTGTAGGGGCTGAAGCTTTCTTT

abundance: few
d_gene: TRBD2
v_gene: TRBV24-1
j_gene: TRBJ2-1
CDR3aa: CATCPGGGANEQFF
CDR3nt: TGTGCCACCTGTCCGGGAGGCGGGGCCAATGAGCAGTTCTTC

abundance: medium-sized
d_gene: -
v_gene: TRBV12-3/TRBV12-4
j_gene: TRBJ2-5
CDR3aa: CASVAGRYQETQYF
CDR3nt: TGTGCCAGCGTGGCGGGGAGATACCAAGAGACCCAGTACTTC

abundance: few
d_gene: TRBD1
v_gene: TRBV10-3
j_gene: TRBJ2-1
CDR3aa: CAISRQGIWSEQFF
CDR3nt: TGTGCCATCAGTAGACAGGGTATTTGGAGTGAGCAGTTCTTC

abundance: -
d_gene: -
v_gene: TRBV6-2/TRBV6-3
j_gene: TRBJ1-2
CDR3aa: CASSYYLEGYTF
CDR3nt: TGTGCCAGCAGTTACTATCTGGAGGGCTACACCTTC

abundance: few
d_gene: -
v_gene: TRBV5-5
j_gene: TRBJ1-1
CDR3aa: CASSFLRQNTEAFF
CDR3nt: TGTGCCAGCAGCTTTCTTAGACAGAACACTGAAGCTTTCTTT

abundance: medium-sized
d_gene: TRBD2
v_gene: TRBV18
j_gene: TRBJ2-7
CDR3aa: CASSPRLGLAGIVDEQYF
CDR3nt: TGTGCCAGCTCACCACGATTGGGACTAGCGGGAATAGTAGACGAGCAGTACTTC

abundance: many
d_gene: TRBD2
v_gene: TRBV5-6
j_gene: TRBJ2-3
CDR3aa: CASSLTSGSPTDTQYF
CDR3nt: TGTGCCAGCAGCTTGACTAGCGGGTCTCCCACAGATACGCAGTATTTT

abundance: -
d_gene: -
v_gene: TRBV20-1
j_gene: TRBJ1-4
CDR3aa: CSARVDSLNEKLFF
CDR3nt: TGCAGTGCTAGAGTTGACAGCCTTAATGAAAAACTGTTTTTT

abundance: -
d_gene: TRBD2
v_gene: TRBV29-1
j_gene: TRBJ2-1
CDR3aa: CSVDLAGGEQFF
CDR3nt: TGCAGCGTTGATCTAGCGGGAGGTGAGCAGTTCTTC

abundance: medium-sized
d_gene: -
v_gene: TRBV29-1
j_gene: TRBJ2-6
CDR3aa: CSVAGAGNSGANVLTF
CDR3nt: TGCAGCGTTGCGGGGGCCGGTAACTCTGGGGCCAACGTCCTGACTTTC

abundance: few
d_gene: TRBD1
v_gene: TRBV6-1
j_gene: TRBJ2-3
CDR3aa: CASSARTGGNTDTQYF
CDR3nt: TGTGCCAGCAGCGCCAGGACAGGGGGCAATACAGATACGCAGTATTTT

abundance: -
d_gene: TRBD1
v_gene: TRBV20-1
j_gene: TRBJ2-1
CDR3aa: CSAPDRGRSYNEQFF
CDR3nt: TGCAGTGCGCCGGACAGGGGACGGTCCTACAATGAGCAGTTCTTC

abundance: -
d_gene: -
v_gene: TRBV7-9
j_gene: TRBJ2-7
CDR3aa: CASSFAGKTYEQYF
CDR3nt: TGTGCCAGCAGCTTCGCCGGGAAAACCTACGAGCAGTACTTC

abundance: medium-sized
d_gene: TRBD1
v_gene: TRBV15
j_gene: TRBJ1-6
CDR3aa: CATSSGTEDNSPLHF
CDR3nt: TGTGCCACCAGCAGCGGGACAGAGGATAATTCACCCCTCCACTTT

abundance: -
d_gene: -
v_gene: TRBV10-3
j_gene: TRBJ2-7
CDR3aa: CAISGGTGEPYEQYF
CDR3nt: TGTGCCATCAGTGGGGGAACAGGTGAACCCTACGAGCAGTACTTC

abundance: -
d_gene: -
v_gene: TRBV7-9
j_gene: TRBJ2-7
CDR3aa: CASSLRGPGGDSYEQYF
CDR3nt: TGTGCCAGCAGCTTGCGGGGGCCTGGCGGGGACTCCTACGAGCAGTACTTC

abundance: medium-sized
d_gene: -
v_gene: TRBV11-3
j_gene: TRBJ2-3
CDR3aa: CASSLGPEDTQYF
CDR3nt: TGTGCCAGCAGCTTAGGCCCGGAAGATACGCAGTATTTT

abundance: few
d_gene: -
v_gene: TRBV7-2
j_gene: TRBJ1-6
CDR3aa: CASSSLFNSPLHF
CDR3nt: TGTGCCAGCAGCTCGCTTTTCAATTCACCCCTCCACTTT

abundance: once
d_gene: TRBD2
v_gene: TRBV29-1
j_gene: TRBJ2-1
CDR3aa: CSVLQTSGVNEQFF
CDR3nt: TGCAGCGTTTTGCAGACTAGCGGGGTAAATGAGCAGTTCTTC

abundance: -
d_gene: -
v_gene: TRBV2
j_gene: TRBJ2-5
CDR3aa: CASRGLETQYF
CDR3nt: TGTGCCAGCAGGGGGTTGGAGACCCAGTACTTC

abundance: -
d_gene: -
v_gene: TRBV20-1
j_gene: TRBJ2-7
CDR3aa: CSAEIPGASGTYEQYF
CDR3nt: TGCAGTGCCGAAATACCGGGAGCCTCCGGTACCTACGAGCAGTACTTC

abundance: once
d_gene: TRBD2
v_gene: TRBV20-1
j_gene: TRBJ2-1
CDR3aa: CSARDKSAGTIRWSYNEQFF
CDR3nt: TGCAGTGCTAGAGATAAGTCGGCCGGGACTATCAGGTGGTCCTACAATGAGCAGTTCTTC

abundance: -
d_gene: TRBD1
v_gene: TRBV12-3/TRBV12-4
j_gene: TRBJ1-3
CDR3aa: CASRGDRFSGNTIYF
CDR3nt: TGTGCCAGCAGAGGGGACAGGTTTTCTGGAAACACCATATATTTT

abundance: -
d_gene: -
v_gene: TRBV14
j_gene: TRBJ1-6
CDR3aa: CASSGTVRSYNSPLHF
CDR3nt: TGTGCCAGCAGCGGAACAGTACGCTCCTATAATTCACCCCTCCACTTT

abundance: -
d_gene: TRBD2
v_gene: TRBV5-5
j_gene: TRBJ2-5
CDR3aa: CASSPTPGGQETQYF
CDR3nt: TGTGCCAGCAGCCCGACTCCGGGGGGGCAAGAGACCCAGTACTTC

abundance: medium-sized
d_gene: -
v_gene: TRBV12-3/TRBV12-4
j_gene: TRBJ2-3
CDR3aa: CASSSTSRDTQYF
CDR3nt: TGTGCCAGCAGTTCGACTAGTCGAGATACGCAGTATTTT